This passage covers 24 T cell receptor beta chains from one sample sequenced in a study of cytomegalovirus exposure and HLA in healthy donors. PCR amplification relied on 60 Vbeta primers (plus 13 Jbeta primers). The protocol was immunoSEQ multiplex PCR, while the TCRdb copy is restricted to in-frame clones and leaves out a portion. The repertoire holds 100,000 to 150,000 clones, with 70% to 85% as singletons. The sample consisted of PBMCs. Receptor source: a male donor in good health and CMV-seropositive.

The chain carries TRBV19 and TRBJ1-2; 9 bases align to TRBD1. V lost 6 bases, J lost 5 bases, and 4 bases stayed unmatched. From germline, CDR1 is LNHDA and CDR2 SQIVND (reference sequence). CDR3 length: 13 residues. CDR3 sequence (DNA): TGTGCCAGTAGCAGGGGACAGGGTTATGGCTACACCTTC. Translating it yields CASSRGQGYGYTF.

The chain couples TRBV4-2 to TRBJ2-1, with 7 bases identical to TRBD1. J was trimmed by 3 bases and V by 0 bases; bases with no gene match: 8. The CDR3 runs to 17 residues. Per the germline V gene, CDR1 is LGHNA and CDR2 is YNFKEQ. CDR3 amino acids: CASSQEGTDLYYNEQFF. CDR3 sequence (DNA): TGTGCCAGCAGCCAAGAAGGGACAGACCTCTACTACAATGAGCAGTTCTTC.

CDR3 coding DNA: TGTGCCAGCAGTTTTACAGGGGGGACTGAAGCTTTCTTT. It codes for CASSFTGGTEAFF. The chain employs TRBV28 and TRBJ1-1, with TRBD1 matching 8 bases. The V gene end was trimmed by 3 bases and the J gene end by 5 bases; junction bases not matched to a gene: 2. The CDR3 has 13 amino acids. Germline loops: CDR1 MDHEN, CDR2 SYDVKM.

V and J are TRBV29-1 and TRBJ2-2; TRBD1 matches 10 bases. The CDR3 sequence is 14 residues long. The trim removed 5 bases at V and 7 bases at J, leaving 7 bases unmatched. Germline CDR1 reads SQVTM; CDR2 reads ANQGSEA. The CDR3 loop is CSVWDRGRGGELFF. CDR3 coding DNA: TGCAGCGTTTGGGACAGGGGACGGGGCGGGGAGCTGTTTTTT.

The CDR3, as DNA: TGTGCCATCACCCCCGGACTAGGTGTTGCGGATACGCAGTATTTT. Amino acids: CAITPGLGVADTQYF. The V call is TRBV10-3, the J call TRBJ2-3; the match to TRBD2 covers 7 bases. CDR1 is ENHRY and CDR2 is SYGVKD in the germline V gene. V lost 7 bases to trimming and J lost 6 bases; unmatched junction nucleotides: 13. This CDR3 has 15 amino acids.

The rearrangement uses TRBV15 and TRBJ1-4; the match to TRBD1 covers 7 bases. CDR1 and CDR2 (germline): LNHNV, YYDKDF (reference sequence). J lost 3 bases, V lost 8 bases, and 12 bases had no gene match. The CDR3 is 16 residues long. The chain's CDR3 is CATFRDRAVANEKLFF. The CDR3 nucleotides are TGTGCCACCTTCCGGGACAGAGCCGTGGCTAATGAAAAACTGTTTTTT.

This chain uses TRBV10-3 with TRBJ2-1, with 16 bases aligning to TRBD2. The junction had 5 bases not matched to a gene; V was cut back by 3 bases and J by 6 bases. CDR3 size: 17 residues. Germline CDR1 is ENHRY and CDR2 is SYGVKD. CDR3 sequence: CAISDSGTSGGANEQFF. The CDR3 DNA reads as TGTGCCATCAGTGACTCCGGGACTAGCGGGGGGGCCAATGAGCAGTTCTTC.

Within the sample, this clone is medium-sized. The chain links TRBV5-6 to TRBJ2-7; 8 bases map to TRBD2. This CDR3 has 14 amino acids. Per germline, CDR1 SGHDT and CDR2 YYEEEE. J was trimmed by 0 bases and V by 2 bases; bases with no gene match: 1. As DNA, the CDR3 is TGTGCCAGCAGCTTACTAGCGGCCTCCTACGAGCAGTACTTC. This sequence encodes CASSLLAASYEQYF.

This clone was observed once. CDR3 region: CASSQGATNEKLFF. The CDR3 DNA sequence: TGTGCCAGCAGTCAGGGGGCGACTAATGAAAAACTGTTTTTT. The chain has TRBV11-2 and TRBJ1-4, with 8 positions matching TRBD1. In germline, CDR1 is SGHAT, CDR2 FQNNGV. V lost 6 bases, J lost 2 bases, and 2 bases stayed unmatched. This CDR3 is 14 amino acids long.

The CDR3 DNA follows: TGTGCCAGCAGGCCTAGGGTGGAGGGCCCTGTGGCCAATGAGCAGTTCTTC. The encoded protein is CASRPRVEGPVANEQFF. This sequence joins TRBV7-9 and TRBJ2-1; D is possibly TRBD2 (6 bases). The CDR3 has 17 amino acids. Germline CDR1 is SEHNR and CDR2 is FQNEAQ (reference sequence). V was clipped by 6 bases and J by 6 bases, with 24 bases between them.

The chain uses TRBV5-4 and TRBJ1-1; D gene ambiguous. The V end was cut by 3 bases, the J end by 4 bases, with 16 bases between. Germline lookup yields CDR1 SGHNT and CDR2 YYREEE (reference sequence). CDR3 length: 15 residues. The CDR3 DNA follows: TGTGCCAGCAGCTCGGTTCCTGAGGGAAGCACTGAAGCTTTCTTT. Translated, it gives CASSSVPEGSTEAFF.

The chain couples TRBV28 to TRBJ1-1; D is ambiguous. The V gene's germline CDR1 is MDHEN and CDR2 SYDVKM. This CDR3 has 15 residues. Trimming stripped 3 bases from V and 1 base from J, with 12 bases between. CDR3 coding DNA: TGTGCCAGCAGTTTTATACGGGGTCCGAACACTGAAGCTTTCTTT. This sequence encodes CASSFIRGPNTEAFF. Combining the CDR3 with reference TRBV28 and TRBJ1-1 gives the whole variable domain DVKVTQSSRYLVKRTGEKVFLECVQDMDHENMFWYRQDPGLGLRLIYFSYDVKMKEKGDIPEGYSVSREKKERFSLILESASTNQTSMYLCASSFIRGPNTEAFFGQGTRLTVV.

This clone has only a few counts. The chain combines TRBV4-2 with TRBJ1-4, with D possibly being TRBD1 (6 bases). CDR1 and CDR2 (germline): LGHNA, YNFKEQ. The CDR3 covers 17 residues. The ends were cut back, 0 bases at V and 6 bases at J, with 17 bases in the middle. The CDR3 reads CASSQDRLGRGDEKLFF. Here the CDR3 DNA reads TGTGCCAGCAGCCAAGATAGGTTAGGCAGGGGAGATGAAAAACTGTTTTTT.

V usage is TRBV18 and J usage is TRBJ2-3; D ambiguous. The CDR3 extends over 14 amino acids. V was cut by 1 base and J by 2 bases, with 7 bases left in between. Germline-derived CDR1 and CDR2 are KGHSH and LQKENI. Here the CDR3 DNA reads TGTGCCAGCTCACCACTCACAGACACAGATACGCAGTATTTT. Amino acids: CASSPLTDTDTQYF. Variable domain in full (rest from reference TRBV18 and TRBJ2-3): NAGVMQNPRHLVRRRGQEARLRCSPMKGHSHVYWYRQLPEEGLKFMVYLQKENIIDESGMPKERFSAEFPKEGPSILRIQQVVRGDSAAYFCASSPLTDTDTQYFGPGTRLTVL.

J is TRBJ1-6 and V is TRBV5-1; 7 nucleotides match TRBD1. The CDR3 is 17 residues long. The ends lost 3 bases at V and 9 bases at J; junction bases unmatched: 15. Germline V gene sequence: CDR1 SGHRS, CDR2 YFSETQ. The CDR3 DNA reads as TGCGCCAGCAGCTGGGAAAGACAGGGAGACTCCGGTTCACCCCTCCACTTT. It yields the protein CASSWERQGDSGSPLHF.

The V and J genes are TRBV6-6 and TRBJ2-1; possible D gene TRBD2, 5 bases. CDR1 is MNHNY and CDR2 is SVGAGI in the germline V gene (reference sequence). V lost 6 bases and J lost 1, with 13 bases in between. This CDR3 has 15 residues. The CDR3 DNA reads TGTGCCAGCAGCCTCGGAGGAGCGTCCTACAATGAGCAGTTCTTC. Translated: CASSLGGASYNEQFF.

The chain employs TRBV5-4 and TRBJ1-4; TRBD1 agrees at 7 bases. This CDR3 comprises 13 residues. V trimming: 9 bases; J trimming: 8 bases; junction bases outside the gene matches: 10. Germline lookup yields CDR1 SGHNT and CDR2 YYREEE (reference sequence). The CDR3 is CATNDRVEEKLFF. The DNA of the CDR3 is TGTGCCACAAATGACAGGGTGGAGGAAAAACTGTTTTTT.

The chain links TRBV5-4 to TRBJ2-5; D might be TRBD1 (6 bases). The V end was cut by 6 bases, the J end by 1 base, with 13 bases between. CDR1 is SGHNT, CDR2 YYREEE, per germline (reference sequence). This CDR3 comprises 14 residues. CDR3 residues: CASNPGQPQETQYF. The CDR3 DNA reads TGTGCCAGCAACCCCGGACAGCCCCAAGAGACCCAGTACTTC.

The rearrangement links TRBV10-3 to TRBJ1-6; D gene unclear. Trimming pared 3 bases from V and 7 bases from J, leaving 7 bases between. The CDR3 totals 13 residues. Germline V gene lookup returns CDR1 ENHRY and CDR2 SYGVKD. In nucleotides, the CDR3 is TGTGCCATCAGTGATACAACCAATTCACCCCTCCACTTT. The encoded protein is CAISDTTNSPLHF.

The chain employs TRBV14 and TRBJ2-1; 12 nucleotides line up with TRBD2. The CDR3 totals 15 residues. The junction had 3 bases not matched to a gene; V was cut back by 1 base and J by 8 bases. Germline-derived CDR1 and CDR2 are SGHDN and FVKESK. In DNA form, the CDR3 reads TGTGCCAGCAGCCAAGGCTGGACTAGCGGGGATGAGCAGTTCTTC. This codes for CASSQGWTSGDEQFF.

The CDR3, as DNA: TGTGCCAGCAGTCTCCTGGGACAGAACTCTGGAAACACCATATATTTT. It specifies CASSLLGQNSGNTIYF. The chain couples TRBV28 to TRBJ1-3; TRBD1 aligns across 7 bases. CDR3 length: 16 residues. CDR1 and CDR2 (germline): MDHEN, SYDVKM. J lost 0 bases, V lost 5 bases, and 7 bases had no gene match. The whole variable domain, filled in from reference TRBV28 and TRBJ1-3, reads DVKVTQSSRYLVKRTGEKVFLECVQDMDHENMFWYRQDPGLGLRLIYFSYDVKMKEKGDIPEGYSVSREKKERFSLILESASTNQTSMYLCASSLLGQNSGNTIYFGEGSWLTVV.

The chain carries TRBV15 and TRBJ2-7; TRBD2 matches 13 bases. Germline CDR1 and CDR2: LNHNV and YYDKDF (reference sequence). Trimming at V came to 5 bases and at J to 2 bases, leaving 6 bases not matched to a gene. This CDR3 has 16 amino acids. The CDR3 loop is CATSGYGLAGAYEQYF. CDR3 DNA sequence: TGTGCCACCAGCGGTTACGGACTAGCGGGGGCCTACGAGCAGTACTTC.

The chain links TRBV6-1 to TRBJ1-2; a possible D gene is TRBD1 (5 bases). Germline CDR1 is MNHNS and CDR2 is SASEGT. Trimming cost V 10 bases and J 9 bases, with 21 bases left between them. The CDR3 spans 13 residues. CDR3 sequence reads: CATLRGGPWSYTF. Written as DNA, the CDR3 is TGTGCCACTCTACGGGGGGGACCCTGGAGCTACACCTTC.

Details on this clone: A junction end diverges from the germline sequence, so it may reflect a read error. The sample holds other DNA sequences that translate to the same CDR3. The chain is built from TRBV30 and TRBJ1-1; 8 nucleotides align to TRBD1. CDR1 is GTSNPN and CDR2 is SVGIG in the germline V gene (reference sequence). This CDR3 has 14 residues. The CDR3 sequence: CAWSTGQGNTEAFF. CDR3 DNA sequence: TGTGCCTGGAGTACTGGACAGGGAAACACTGAAGCTTTCTTC.